This T cell receptor (beta chain) was documented in a study of regulatory T cells in long-lasting Graves disease. Across the whole study: With positive TSH receptor antibodies and over 5 years of antithyroid drugs, Graves' disease was considered persistent. Findings of the study overall: Favored usage of TRBV28, TRBJ1-2 and TRBJ2-5 was recorded in persistent disease. With 2,500 to 3,500 shared public clonotypes, persistent patients exceeded new patients, who shared about a thousand. Graves' patients with persistent disease showed TCR diversity lower than patients newly diagnosed.

Comments on this clonotype: Its antigen is unknown.

The CDR3 is made up of 15 amino acids. Trimming removed 2 bases from V and 1 base from J, with 11 bases in between. Per the germline V gene, CDR1 is MNHEY and CDR2 is SMNVEV (reference sequence). HTBI primers from iRepertoire and Arm-PCR of CDR3 regions yielded the TCR beta libraries. TCRdb reanalysed the multiplex PCR reads using MiXCR and keeps one entry per CDR3 protein. The table includes hundreds of thousands of distinct CDR3 sequences, about 20% detected once. Time point denoted: persistent/refractory GD, antithyroid drugs over 5 years with positive TRAb. RNA isolated from PBMCs was used to make the TCR library.

J is TRBJ2-5 and V is TRBV27, with unresolved D. The clonotype comes from a female donor with Graves disease. The material was peripheral blood mononuclear cells (PBMCs), obtained when the disease was refractory, from a patient treated with antithyroid drugs. The DNA for the CDR3 is TGTGCCAGCAGTTTAACCCCTGGCAGCCAAGAGACCCAGTACTTC. It encodes CASSLTPGSQETQYF.